One sample yielded the 23 T cell receptor beta chains listed below, sequenced in a study of blood T cells in healthy people across ages (dated by TCRdb to 2014 to 2015). The library was made by 5' RACE. The instrument given in TCRdb is Illumina HiSeq 2500. A second roughly 6 to 12 cycle PCR used a sample-barcoded 5' primer and a J-beta primer mix. In-frame beta chains were kept once TCRdb had trimmed the public reads at Q25 with fastp and called clones with MiXCR. Identical CDR3 proteins give one entry, which carries the most common genes and DNA. The sample profile shows 750,000 to 950,000 distinct CDR3 sequences; roughly 25% of them were found once. In total, the top ten clones hold 3% of the sample. This sample also belongs to another study, concerning T cells of mothers and their children.

Sequences were obtained from blood. These receptors were taken from a boy aged 5-17 years in good health.

V and J are TRBV30 and TRBJ2-3; 8 bases are a match to TRBD2. The V and J ends lost 0 bases and 1 base, in that order; junction bases with no gene match: 3. This CDR3 comprises 15 residues. Germline loops: CDR1 GTSNPN, CDR2 SVGIG (reference sequence). CDR3 in amino acids: CAWSVRGLGTDTQYF. CDR3 bases: TGTGCCTGGAGTGTACGGGGACTAGGCACAGATACGCAGTATTTT.

This chain uses TRBV20-1 with TRBJ2-3, with 13 bases identical to TRBD2. With 0 bases clipped from V and 8 bases from J, the junction kept 8 bases outside the gene matches. The CDR3 totals 16 residues. The V gene's germline CDR1 is DFQATT and CDR2 SNEGSKA (reference sequence). Written as DNA, the CDR3 is TGCAGTGCTAGAGAAGGACTAGCGGGAGATTTTGGTACGCAGTATTTT. Amino acid sequence: CSAREGLAGDFGTQYF.

The J gene is TRBJ1-2, the V gene TRBV12-5; unclear D gene. Germline CDR1 reads LGHNT; CDR2 reads FRNRAP. The germline V and J ends were trimmed by 0 bases and 5 bases, with 10 bases remaining between them. The length of the CDR3 is 14 residues. CDR3: CASGLVHRGYGYTF. CDR3 in DNA: TGTGCTAGTGGTTTGGTACATAGAGGATATGGCTACACCTTC.

The chain recombines TRBV3-1 with TRBJ2-1; possible D gene TRBD1, 5 bases. Germline CDR1 LGHDT, CDR2 YNNKEL (reference sequence). This CDR3 is 14 amino acids long. V was shortened by 0 bases and J by 10 bases, with 13 bases between the two germline ends. The CDR3 DNA reads TGTGCCAGCAGCCAAGATCGTAGGGGCGAGGAGCAGTTCTTC. As protein: CASSQDRRGEEQFF.

This clonotype was recorded a few times. This sequence joins TRBV4-2 and TRBJ2-6; TRBD2 aligns across 8 bases. The CDR3 runs to 21 residues. Germline CDR1 reads LGHNA; CDR2 reads YNFKEQ. After removal of 1 base from V and 2 bases from J, the junction contained 16 bases not matched to a gene. CDR3 in amino acids: CASSQGVGGGPPRPGANVLTF. CDR3 nucleotide sequence: TGTGCCAGCAGCCAAGGGGTTGGCGGGGGGCCTCCGAGGCCTGGGGCCAACGTCCTGACTTTC.

V is TRBV27 and J is TRBJ2-5, with D tentatively TRBD2 (5 bases). The J call may be in error: the DNA end matches TRBJ2-7 better. The germline CDR1 and CDR2 sequences are MNHEY and SMNVEV (reference sequence). The CDR3 extends over 13 amino acids. In DNA form, the CDR3 reads TGTGCCAGCAGTCCCTGGACTTTCTACGAGCAGTACTTC. Translation gives CASSPWTFYEQYF.

The rearrangement uses TRBV29-1 and TRBJ2-7; D might be TRBD1 (6 bases). Germline CDR1 is SQVTM and CDR2 is ANQGSEA. The V gene lost 2 bases and the J gene lost 5 bases, with 10 bases spanning the gap. CDR3 length equals 12 residues. CDR3 in amino acids: CSVERNRDEQYF. CDR3 nucleotide sequence: TGCAGCGTTGAAAGGAACAGGGACGAGCAGTACTTC.

This chain connects TRBV12-3 or TRBV12-4 to TRBJ1-1, with D perhaps TRBD1 (6 bases). V lost 4 bases and J lost 3, with 12 bases in between. The CDR3 sequence is 14 residues long. The CDR3 region has the DNA TGTGCCAGCAGTTCTAACACAGGGTACACTGAAGCTTTCTTT. Protein sequence: CASSSNTGYTEAFF.

This clonotype was observed a handful of times. The chain joins TRBV15 to TRBJ2-2; D not resolved. The CDR3 runs 13 residues. V lost 5 bases, J lost 6 bases, and 10 bases lay in between. Germline V CDR1 and CDR2: LNHNV, YYDKDF (reference sequence). This chain's CDR3 is CATSGFRAGELFF. CDR3 in DNA: TGTGCCACCAGCGGCTTTAGGGCCGGGGAGCTGTTTTTT.

In this sample, this clonotype turned up a few times. This chain uses TRBV11-2 with TRBJ2-3; D is ambiguous. This CDR3 is built from 15 residues. Germline values: CDR1 SGHAT, CDR2 FQNNGV. V was pared by 3 bases and J by 3 bases, with 13 bases between. The CDR3 region has the DNA TGTGCCAGCAGCTTCCGTCGTAGGACGACAGATACGCAGTATTTT. This codes for CASSFRRRTTDTQYF.

The chain carries TRBV24-1 and TRBJ1-2, with 7 bases lining up with TRBD1. The germline V gene has CDR1 KGHDR and CDR2 SFDVKD. This CDR3 comprises 14 residues. The V gene end was trimmed by 4 bases and the J gene end by 3 bases; junction bases not matched to a gene: 4. In nucleotides, the CDR3 is TGTGCCACCAGTGACTCGACAGGGTACTATGGCTACACCTTC. Protein product: CATSDSTGYYGYTF.

V and J are TRBV5-5 and TRBJ1-2; D gene ambiguous. Germline CDR1 is SGHKS and CDR2 is YYEKEE (reference sequence). V lost 4 bases and J lost 5, with 24 bases in between. The CDR3 has 17 amino acids. The CDR3 nucleotides read TGTGCCAGCAGCACCCCGGTACGCGGACGACTTCGATATGGCTACACCTTC. It codes for CASSTPVRGRLRYGYTF.

The chain recombines TRBV4-2 with TRBJ1-2; no clear D gene. The CDR3 spans 16 residues. Trimming stripped 0 bases from V and 7 bases from J, with 18 bases between. Germline V gene sequence: CDR1 LGHNA, CDR2 YNFKEQ. The CDR3, as DNA: TGTGCCAGCAGCCAAGATGTAAGGACTTATCTTGTTGGCTACACCTTC. It codes for CASSQDVRTYLVGYTF.

The V and J genes are TRBV5-1 and TRBJ2-4; no clear D. This CDR3 has 17 residues. Germline V gene sequence: CDR1 SGHRS, CDR2 YFSETQ. V was shortened by 0 bases and J by 7 bases, with 20 bases between the two germline ends. The CDR3 region has the DNA TGCGCCAGCAGCTTGGGATCGGGCCCACGGATTTTGAACATTCAGTACTTC. The encoded protein is CASSLGSGPRILNIQYF.

This chain uses TRBV27 with TRBJ1-1; a possible D gene is TRBD1 (6 bases). Between the trimmed V and J ends, which lost 6 bases and 10 bases, there was a span of 15 bases. The germline V gene encodes CDR1 MNHEY and CDR2 SMNVEV (reference sequence). This CDR3 contains 12 residues. The DNA of the CDR3 is TGTGCCAGCAGCACTACAGGGTTGGGAGCTTTCTTT. Translated: CASSTTGLGAFF.

The V call is TRBV10-3, the J call TRBJ2-1; 8 bases match TRBD2. Trimming at V came to 2 bases and at J to 8 bases, leaving 8 bases not matched to a gene. Germline V gene data show CDR1 as ENHRY and CDR2 as SYGVKD. The CDR3 consists of 15 residues. The CDR3 is CAISEHAGAGDEQFF. For the CDR3, the DNA is TGTGCCATCAGTGAGCACGCGGGAGCGGGGGATGAGCAGTTCTTC.

This rearrangement joins TRBV6-5 to TRBJ1-2; TRBD1 aligns across 12 bases. With 2 bases clipped from V and 6 bases from J, the junction kept 4 bases outside the gene matches. This CDR3 is 15 amino acids long. CDR1 is MNHEY and CDR2 is SVGAGI in the germline V gene. The CDR3 protein is CASSYQGTGGDGYTF. For the CDR3, the DNA is TGTGCCAGCAGTTACCAGGGGACAGGGGGCGATGGCTACACCTTC.

This clonotype was counted only a few times. The gene calls are TRBV7-2 and TRBJ2-3; tentatively, D is TRBD1 (5 bases). V shed 5 bases and J shed 0 bases, with 18 bases lying between them. This CDR3 contains 17 residues. Germline CDR1 reads SGHTA; CDR2 reads FQGNSA. CDR3 sequence (DNA): TGTGCCAGCAGCACCCGCTGGGGCGGTTCTAGCACAGATACGCAGTATTTT. Protein product: CASSTRWGGSSTDTQYF.

Only a few counts were recorded for this clonotype. V gene TRBV12-3 or TRBV12-4 combines with J gene TRBJ2-1; 10 bases fit TRBD2. The DNA end is more similar to TRBJ2-5, so the J call may be wrong. The CDR3 loop spans 17 amino acids. The CDR3 DNA reads TGTGCCAGCGCTTGGGCGACTAGCGGGTTACTCCAAGAGACCCAGTACTTC. This translates into CASAWATSGLLQETQYF.

This clonotype was observed a few times. The chain couples TRBV27 to TRBJ1-4; 9 bases fit TRBD1. J was trimmed by 5 bases and V by 6 bases; bases with no gene match: 13. CDR3 length equals 17 residues. The V gene's germline CDR1 is MNHEY and CDR2 SMNVEV (reference sequence). This chain's CDR3 is CASSRDRAFLSNEKLFF. CDR3 DNA sequence: TGTGCCAGCAGCCGGGACAGGGCTTTTCTTTCCAATGAAAAACTGTTTTTT.

This clonotype was observed at least ten times. The V and J genes are TRBV7-9 and TRBJ1-5; the match to TRBD1 covers 9 bases. The CDR3 contains 15 residues. Germline V CDR1 and CDR2: SEHNR, FQNEAQ (reference sequence). The DNA of the CDR3 is TGTGCTAGCTCCCGACAGGGGGTAAGCAATCAGCCCCAGCATTTT. This codes for CASSRQGVSNQPQHF.

This clonotype showed up many times. J is TRBJ2-4 and V is TRBV4-1; D possibly corresponds to TRBD1 (5 bases). V was cut by 3 bases and J by 8 bases, with 11 bases left in between. Germline assignment: CDR1 MGHRA and CDR2 YSYEKL. The CDR3 covers 13 residues. The CDR3 sequence is CASSHPGLDIQYF. The CDR3 bases are TGCGCCAGCAGCCACCCAGGGTTGGACATTCAGTACTTC.

The sample holds a few counts of this clonotype. V usage is TRBV4-1 and J usage is TRBJ2-3, with D possibly being TRBD2 (5 bases). CDR1 is MGHRA, CDR2 YSYEKL, per germline. V lost 8 bases and J 4 bases, leaving 16 bases between the germline ends. The CDR3 totals 14 residues. Written as DNA, the CDR3 is TGCGCCAGCCGTCAGCGGAATGCGGCAGATACGCAGTATTTT. Its protein is CASRQRNAADTQYF.